This TCR beta chain was sequenced during a study of blood T cells in healthy people across ages. Trimming stripped 3 bases from V and 6 bases from J, with 15 bases between. Germline assignment: CDR1 LGHDT and CDR2 YNNKEL (reference sequence). This CDR3 has 15 amino acids. The study's findings and limits: The study found more naive CD4+ cells and higher diversity in long-lived than aged donors.

The authors ran a second PCR of roughly 6 to 12 cycles using a sample-barcoded 5' primer and a J-beta primer mix. In TCRdb, the 5' RACE reads were re-called with MiXCR into one record per CDR3 protein. The sample comprises 500,000 to 650,000 distinct CDR3 sequences, about 29% of which are singletons, and about 3.9% rests with the top ten. As regards this clonotype: Antigen unknown.

In addition, the sample was reused for a study of T cells of mothers and their children.

The chain is built from TRBV3-1 and TRBJ2-1; the D gene is possibly TRBD2 (5 bases). The sample was blood. This TCR came from a boy aged 2-9 years in good health. The CDR3 DNA follows: TGTGCCAGCAGCCATCGTCTAGCCTGGGCCAATGAGCAGTTCTTC. Encoded protein: CASSHRLAWANEQFF.